A single T cell receptor (beta chain) is shown here with its context. The target antigen is unknown. Germline CDR1 is MGHRA and CDR2 is YSYEKL. Between the trimmed V and J ends, which lost 4 bases and 0 bases, there was a span of 18 bases. This CDR3 region has 18 residues. 5'RACE with constant-segment primers built TCRalpha and TCRbeta cDNA libraries with UMIs. TCRdb passed the 5' RACE reads through MiXCR, listing each CDR3 protein once. The sample yields about half a million distinct CDR3 sequences, about 20% seen once. This specimen comes from a study of T-cell memory formation after mild COVID-19. About the research overall: Clusters of TCRs were largely donor specific.

Findings and caveats of the study: A second wave expanding day 15 to 37 was CD4+-biased; contracting clones were balanced. Among CD4+ contracting clones, most were CM and EM, and CD8+ ones EMRA.

The specimen was PBMCs or a T cell subset sorted from them (not recorded which). This clonotype was sampled from an adult woman who had mild COVID-19 (a few samples of this study predate the infection). Cell type and time point are not known. This sequence joins TRBV4-1 and TRBJ2-2, with a possible D match to TRBD1 (5 bases). The CDR3, as DNA: TGCGCCAGCAGCCCAACACAGGTAGTAGGGCCGAACACCGGGGAGCTGTTTTTT. Protein: CASSPTQVVGPNTGELFF.